Given below is one T cell receptor (beta chain) in context. No antigen is known for it. Sequenced by immunoSEQ multiplex PCR; TCRdb stores in-frame clones only, minus some. The sample consists of about 93,000 clones, 70% to 90% of them appearing once. The source of the sample is a study of T cell responses to AZD1222 COVID-19 vaccine. Study conclusions and caveats: Females outnumbered males among donors, who were mostly white British; clonal diversity was possibly underestimated.

The ends were cut back, 5 bases at V and 6 bases at J, with 13 bases in the middle. From germline, CDR1 is LGHNA and CDR2 YNFKEQ. The length of the CDR3 is 14 residues. V usage is TRBV4-2 and J usage is TRBJ2-2; TRBD1 or TRBD2 may be the D gene (6 bases each). This sequence originates from an adult in good health. The specimen was peripheral blood, collected on day 0 of AZD1222 vaccination. The CDR3 coding sequence is TGTGCCAGCAGCTCAGTGGGGGGCTCCGGGGAGCTGTTTTTT. It encodes CASSSVGGSGELFF.